This entry lists 6 T cell receptor beta chains sequenced from one sample in a study of CD8+CD57+ T cells in acquired aplastic anemia. Individuals selected for sequencing had exhibited CD8+CD57+ cell expansion on flow cytometry. Profiling of TCR beta VDJ combinations and CDR3 sequences used genomic DNA as template. TCRdb re-called the reads through MiXCR, storing one row per CDR3 protein. The data contain 160,000 or so distinct CDR3 sequences, roughly two thirds of them singletons. Sequencing input: sorted CD4+, CD8+, or CD8+CD57+ T cells (not recorded which) from PBMCs. The source is a human donor with aplastic anemia.

V gene TRBV7-6 combines with J gene TRBJ2-1; 8 nucleotides agree with TRBD2. The CDR3 sequence is 17 residues long. Germline-derived CDR1 and CDR2 are SGHVS and FNYEAQ. The J segment lost 6 bases and the V segment lost 5 bases, leaving 15 bases of the junction unmatched. CDR3 region: CASSDAPGGASSNEQFF. The CDR3 bases are TGTGCCAGCAGCGACGCTCCCGGGGGGGCGAGCAGCAATGAGCAGTTCTTC. Supplemented by reference TRBV7-6 and TRBJ2-1, the full variable domain reads GAGVSQSPRYKVTKRGQDVALRCDPISGHVSLYWYRQALGQGPEFLTYFNYEAQQDKSGLPNDRFSAERPEGSISTLTIQRTEQRDSAMYRCASSDAPGGASSNEQFFGPGTRLTVL.

J is TRBJ1-6 and V is TRBV7-3; TRBD1 is a possible D gene (6 bases). There are 14 residues in the CDR3. Germline lookup yields CDR1 SGHTA and CDR2 FQGTGA. Between the trimmed V and J ends, which lost 5 bases and 5 bases, there was a span of 10 bases. The CDR3: CASSTTGNNSPLHF. The CDR3 DNA reads TGTGCCAGCAGCACTACAGGGAATAATTCACCCCTCCACTTT.

The J gene is TRBJ1-4, the V gene TRBV7-2, with D maybe TRBD1 (5 bases). V was cut by 6 bases and J by 2 bases, with 13 bases left in between. From germline, CDR1 is SGHTA and CDR2 FQGNSA. The CDR3 loop spans 15 amino acids. The CDR3 sequence: CASSRGPNTNEKLFF. In DNA, the CDR3 is TGTGCCAGCAGTAGGGGACCCAACACTAATGAAAAACTGTTTTTT.

The rearrangement links TRBV25-1 to TRBJ1-1, with a tentative D call TRBD1 (5 bases). Germline values: CDR1 MGHDK, CDR2 SYGVNS. The CDR3 spans 14 residues. V lost 7 bases and J 4 bases, leaving 16 bases between the germline ends. In DNA, the CDR3 is TGTGCCAGCACTCGGCAGGGCGATGGCACTGAAGCTTTCTTT. It yields the protein CASTRQGDGTEAFF.

V gene TRBV24-1 combines with J gene TRBJ2-3; D not certain. The germline V gene encodes CDR1 KGHDR and CDR2 SFDVKD. V was trimmed by 0 bases and J by 9 bases, leaving 6 bases between them. The CDR3 is 12 residues long. The CDR3 spells CATSDLGVTQYF. The CDR3 DNA sequence: TGTGCCACCAGTGATTTGGGGGTGACGCAGTATTTT.

CDR3 coding DNA: TGTGCCAGCAGTGATCAGGGCGTTCAGCCCCAGCATTTT. Translation gives CASSDQGVQPQHF. This chain links TRBV25-1 with TRBJ1-5; D might be TRBD1 (5 bases). The length of the CDR3 is 13 residues. V gave up 3 bases and J gave up 6 bases, with 9 bases separating them. Germline assignment: CDR1 MGHDK and CDR2 SYGVNS.